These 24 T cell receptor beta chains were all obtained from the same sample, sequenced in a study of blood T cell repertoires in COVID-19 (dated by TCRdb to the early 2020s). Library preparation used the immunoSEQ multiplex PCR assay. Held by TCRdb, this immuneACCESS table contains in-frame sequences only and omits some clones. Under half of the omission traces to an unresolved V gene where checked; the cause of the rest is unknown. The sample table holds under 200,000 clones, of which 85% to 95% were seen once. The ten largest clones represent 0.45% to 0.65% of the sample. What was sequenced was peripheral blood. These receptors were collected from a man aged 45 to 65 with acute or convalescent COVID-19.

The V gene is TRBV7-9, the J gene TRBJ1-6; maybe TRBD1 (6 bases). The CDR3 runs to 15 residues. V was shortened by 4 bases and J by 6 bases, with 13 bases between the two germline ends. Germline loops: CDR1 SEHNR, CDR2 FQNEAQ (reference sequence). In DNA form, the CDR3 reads TGTGCCAGCAGCTCCCAGGGGCAGGGTAATTCACCCCTCCACTTT. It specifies CASSSQGQGNSPLHF.

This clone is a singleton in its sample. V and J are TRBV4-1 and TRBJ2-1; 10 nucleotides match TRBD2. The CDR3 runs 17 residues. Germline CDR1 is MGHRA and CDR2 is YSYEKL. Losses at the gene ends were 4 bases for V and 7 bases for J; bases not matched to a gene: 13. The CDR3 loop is CASSLGGWSGRGNEQFF. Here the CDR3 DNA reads TGCGCCAGCAGCCTGGGGGGTTGGAGCGGGAGGGGGAATGAGCAGTTCTTC.

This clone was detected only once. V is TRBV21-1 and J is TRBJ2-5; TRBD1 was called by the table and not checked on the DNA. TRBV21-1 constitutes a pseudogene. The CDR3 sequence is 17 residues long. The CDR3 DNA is TGTGCCAGCAGCAAAGATTCGCCAGGGGAGTGCCAAGAGACCCAGTACTTC. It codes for CASSKDSPGECQETQYF.

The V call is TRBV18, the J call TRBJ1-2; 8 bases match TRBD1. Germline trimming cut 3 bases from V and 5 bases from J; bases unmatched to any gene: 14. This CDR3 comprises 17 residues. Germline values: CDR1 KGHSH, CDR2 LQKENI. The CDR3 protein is CASSPPNERTGLYGYTF. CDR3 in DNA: TGTGCCAGCTCACCGCCTAATGAAAGGACAGGGTTGTATGGCTACACCTTC.

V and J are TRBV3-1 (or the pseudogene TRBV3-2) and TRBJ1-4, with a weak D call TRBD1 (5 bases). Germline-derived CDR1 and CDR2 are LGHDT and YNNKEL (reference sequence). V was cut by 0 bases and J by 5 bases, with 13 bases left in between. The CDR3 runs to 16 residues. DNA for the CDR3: TGTGCCAGCAGCCAAGATCAACAGGTCAACAATGAAAAACTGTTTTTT. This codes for CASSQDQQVNNEKLFF.

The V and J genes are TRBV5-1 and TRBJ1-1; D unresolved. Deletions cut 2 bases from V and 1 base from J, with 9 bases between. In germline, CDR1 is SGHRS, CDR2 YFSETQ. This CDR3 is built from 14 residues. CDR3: CASSFEPSNTEAFF. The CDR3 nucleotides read TGCGCCAGCAGCTTCGAGCCTTCGAACACTGAAGCTTTCTTT.

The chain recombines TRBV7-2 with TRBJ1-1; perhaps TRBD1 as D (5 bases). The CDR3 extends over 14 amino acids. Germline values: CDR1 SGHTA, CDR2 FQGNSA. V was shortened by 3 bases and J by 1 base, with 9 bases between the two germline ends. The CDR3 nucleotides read TGTGCCAGCAGCTTGGGGGGAGCGAACACTGAAGCTTTCTTT. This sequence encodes CASSLGGANTEAFF.

The CDR3 sequence: CASSAGTGGYGNTIYF. The CDR3, as DNA: TGTGCCAGCAGTGCTGGGACAGGGGGCTATGGAAACACCATATATTTT. The V call is TRBV28, the J call TRBJ1-3; 12 bases map to TRBD1. Germline trimming cut 5 bases from V and 3 bases from J; bases unmatched to any gene: 5. The CDR3 has 16 residues. Germline-derived CDR1 and CDR2 are MDHEN and SYDVKM.

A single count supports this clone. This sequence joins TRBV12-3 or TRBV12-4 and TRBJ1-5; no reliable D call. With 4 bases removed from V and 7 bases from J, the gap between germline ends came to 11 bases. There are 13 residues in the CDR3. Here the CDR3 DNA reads TGTGCCAGCAGTTCACGGGAAGGGCAGCCCCAGCATTTT. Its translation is CASSSREGQPQHF.

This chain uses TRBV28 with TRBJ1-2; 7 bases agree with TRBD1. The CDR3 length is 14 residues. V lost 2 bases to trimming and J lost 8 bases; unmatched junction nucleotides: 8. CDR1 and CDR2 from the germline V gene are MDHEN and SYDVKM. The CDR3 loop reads CASSLGDSTRGYTF. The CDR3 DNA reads TGTGCCAGCAGTTTAGGGGACAGCACTCGGGGCTACACCTTC.

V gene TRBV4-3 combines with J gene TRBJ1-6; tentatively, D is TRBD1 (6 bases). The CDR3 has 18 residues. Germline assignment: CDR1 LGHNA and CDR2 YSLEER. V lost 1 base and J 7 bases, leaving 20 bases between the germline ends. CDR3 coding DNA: TGCGCCAGCAGCCAAGTGTTGAGGGGGGGCGCGGAGAATTCACCCCTCCACTTT. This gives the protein CASSQVLRGGAENSPLHF.

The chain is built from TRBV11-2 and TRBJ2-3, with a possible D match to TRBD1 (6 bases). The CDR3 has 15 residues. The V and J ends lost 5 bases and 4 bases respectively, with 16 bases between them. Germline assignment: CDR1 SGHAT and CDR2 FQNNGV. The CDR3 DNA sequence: TGTGCCAGCAGCCGAAACAGGGTTCGAGCAGATACGCAGTATTTT. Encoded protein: CASSRNRVRADTQYF.

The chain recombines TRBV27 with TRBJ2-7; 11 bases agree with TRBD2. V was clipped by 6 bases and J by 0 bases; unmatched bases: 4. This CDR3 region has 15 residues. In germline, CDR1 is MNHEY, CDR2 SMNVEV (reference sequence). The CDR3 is CASRGLADFSYEQYF. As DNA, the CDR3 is TGTGCCAGCAGGGGACTAGCGGATTTCTCCTACGAGCAGTACTTC.

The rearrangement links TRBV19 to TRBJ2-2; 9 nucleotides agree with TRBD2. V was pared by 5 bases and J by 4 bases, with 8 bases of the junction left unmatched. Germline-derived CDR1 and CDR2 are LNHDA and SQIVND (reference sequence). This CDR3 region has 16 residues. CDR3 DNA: TGTGCCAGTAGTCCCGGGGTAGCGGGAGCCACCGGGGAGCTGTTTTTT. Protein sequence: CASSPGVAGATGELFF.

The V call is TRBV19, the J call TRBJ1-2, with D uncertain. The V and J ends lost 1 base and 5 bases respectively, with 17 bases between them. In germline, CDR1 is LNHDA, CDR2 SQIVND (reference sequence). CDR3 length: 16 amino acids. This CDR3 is CASSIARAQTGYGYTF. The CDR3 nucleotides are TGTGCCAGTAGTATAGCCCGGGCCCAGACGGGGTATGGCTACACCTTC.

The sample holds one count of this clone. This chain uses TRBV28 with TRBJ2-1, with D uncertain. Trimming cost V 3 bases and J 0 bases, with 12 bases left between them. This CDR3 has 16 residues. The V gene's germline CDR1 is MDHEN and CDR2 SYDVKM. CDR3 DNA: TGTGCCAGCAGTTTGGAGTCACCGAGCTCCTACAATGAGCAGTTCTTC. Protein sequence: CASSLESPSSYNEQFF. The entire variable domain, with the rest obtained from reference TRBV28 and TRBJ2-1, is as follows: DVKVTQSSRYLVKRTGEKVFLECVQDMDHENMFWYRQDPGLGLRLIYFSYDVKMKEKGDIPEGYSVSREKKERFSLILESASTNQTSMYLCASSLESPSSYNEQFFGPGTRLTVL.

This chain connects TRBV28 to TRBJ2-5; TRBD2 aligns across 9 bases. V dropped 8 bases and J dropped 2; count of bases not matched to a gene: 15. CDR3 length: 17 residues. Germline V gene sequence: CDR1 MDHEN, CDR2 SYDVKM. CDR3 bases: TGTGCCAGCTTAGGTCTTCCCGAAGCGGGAGGTCAAGAGACCCAGTACTTC. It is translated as CASLGLPEAGGQETQYF.

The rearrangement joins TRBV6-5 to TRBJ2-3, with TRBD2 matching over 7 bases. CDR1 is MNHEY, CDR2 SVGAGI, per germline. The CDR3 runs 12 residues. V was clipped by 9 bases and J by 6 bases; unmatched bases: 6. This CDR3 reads CASRGSPDTQYF. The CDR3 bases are TGTGCCAGTCGCGGGAGTCCTGATACGCAGTATTTT.

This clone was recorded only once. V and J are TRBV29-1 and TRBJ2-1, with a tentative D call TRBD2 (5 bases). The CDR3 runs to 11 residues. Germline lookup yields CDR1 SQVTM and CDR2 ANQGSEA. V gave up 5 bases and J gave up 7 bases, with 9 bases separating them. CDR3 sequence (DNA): TGCAGCGTTAGTCCGGGGAATGAGCAGTTCTTC. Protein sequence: CSVSPGNEQFF.

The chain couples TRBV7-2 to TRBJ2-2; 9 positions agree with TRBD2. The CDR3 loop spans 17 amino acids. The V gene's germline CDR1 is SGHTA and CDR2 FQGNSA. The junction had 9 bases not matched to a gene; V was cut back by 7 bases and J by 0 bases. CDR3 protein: CASKLAGDSSNTGELFF. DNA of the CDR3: TGTGCCAGCAAGTTAGCGGGGGACTCCTCGAACACCGGGGAGCTGTTTTTT.

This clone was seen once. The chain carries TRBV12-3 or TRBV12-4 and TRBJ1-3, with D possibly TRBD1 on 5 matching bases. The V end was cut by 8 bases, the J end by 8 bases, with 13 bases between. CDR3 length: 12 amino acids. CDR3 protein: CASSREGHTIYF. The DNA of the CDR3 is TGTGCCAGCTCCAGGGAGGGCCACACCATATATTTT.

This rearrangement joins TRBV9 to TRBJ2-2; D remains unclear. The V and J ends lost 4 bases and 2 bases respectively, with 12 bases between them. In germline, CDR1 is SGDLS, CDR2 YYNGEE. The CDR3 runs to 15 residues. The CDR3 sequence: CASSPRWLNTGELFF. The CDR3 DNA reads TGTGCCAGCAGCCCGCGATGGTTAAACACCGGGGAGCTGTTTTTT.

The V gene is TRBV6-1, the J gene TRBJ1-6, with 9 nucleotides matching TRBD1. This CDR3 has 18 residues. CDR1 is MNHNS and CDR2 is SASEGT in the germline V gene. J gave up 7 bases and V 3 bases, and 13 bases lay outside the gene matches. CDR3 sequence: CASSDFISGQGWNSPLHF. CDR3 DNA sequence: TGTGCCAGCAGTGACTTCATTTCGGGACAGGGATGGAATTCACCCCTCCACTTT.

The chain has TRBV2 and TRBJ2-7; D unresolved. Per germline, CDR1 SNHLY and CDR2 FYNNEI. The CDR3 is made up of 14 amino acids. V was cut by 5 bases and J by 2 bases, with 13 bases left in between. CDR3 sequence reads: CASSSWYSTYEQYF. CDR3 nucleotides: TGTGCCAGCAGTTCGTGGTACAGCACCTACGAGCAGTACTTC. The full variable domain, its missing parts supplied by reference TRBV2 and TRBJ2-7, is EPEVTQTPSHQVTQMGQEVILRCVPISNHLYFYWYRQILGQKVEFLVSFYNNEISEKSEIFDDQFSVERPDGSNFTLKIRSTKLEDSAMYFCASSSWYSTYEQYFGPGTRLTVT.